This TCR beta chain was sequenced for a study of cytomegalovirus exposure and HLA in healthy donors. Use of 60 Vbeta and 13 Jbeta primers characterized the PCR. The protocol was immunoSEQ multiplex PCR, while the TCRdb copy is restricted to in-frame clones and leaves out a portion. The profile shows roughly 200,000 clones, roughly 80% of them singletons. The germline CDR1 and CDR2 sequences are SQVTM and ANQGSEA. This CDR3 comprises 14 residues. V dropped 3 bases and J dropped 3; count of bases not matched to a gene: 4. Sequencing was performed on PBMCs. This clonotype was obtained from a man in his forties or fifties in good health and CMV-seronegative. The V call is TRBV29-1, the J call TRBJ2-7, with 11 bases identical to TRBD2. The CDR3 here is CSVEVSGGDYEQYF. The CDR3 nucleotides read TGCAGCGTTGAGGTTAGCGGGGGGGACTACGAGCAGTACTTC.